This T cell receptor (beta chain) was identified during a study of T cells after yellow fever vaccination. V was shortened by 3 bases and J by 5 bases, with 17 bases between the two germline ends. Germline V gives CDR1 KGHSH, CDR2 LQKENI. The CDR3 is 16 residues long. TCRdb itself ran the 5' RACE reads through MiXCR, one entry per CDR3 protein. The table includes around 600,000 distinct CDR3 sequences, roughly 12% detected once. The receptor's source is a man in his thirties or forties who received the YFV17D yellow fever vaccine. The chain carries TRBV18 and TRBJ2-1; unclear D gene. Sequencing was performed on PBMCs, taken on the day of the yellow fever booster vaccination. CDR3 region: CASSPLRTDIHNEQFF. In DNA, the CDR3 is TGTGCCAGCTCACCTTTACGAACAGATATACACAATGAGCAGTTCTTC.